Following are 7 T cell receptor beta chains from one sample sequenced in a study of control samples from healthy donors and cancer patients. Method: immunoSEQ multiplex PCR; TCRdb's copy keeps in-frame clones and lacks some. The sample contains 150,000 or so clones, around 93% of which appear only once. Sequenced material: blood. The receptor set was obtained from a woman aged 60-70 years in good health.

As DNA, the CDR3 is TGTGCCAGCAGCGGCGGCTCGGGGCTGGTGCGTTCACCCCTCCACTTT. Translation: CASSGGSGLVRSPLHF. This sequence joins TRBV5-6 and TRBJ1-6; TRBD1 is a possible D gene (5 bases). Trimming took off 4 bases at V and 9 bases at J, with 20 bases between the two ends. There are 16 residues in the CDR3. Germline V CDR1 and CDR2: SGHDT, YYEEEE.

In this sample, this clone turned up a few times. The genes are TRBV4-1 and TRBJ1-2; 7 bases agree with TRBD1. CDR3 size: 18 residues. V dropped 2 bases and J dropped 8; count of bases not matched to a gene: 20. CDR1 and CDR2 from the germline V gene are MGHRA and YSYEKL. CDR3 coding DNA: TGCGCCAGCAGCCAAAGTTTCGTTCGGGACAGAAGAACTCGGGGCTACACCTTC. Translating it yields CASSQSFVRDRRTRGYTF.

The DNA of the CDR3 is TGTGCCAGCAGCTTACAGGGACAGAGAAATTCACCCCTCCACTTT. This encodes CASSLQGQRNSPLHF. V is TRBV7-9 and J is TRBJ1-6; 7 bases match TRBD1. V lost 2 bases to trimming and J lost 7 bases; unmatched junction nucleotides: 5. The CDR3 extends over 15 amino acids. CDR1 SEHNR and CDR2 FQNEAQ come from the germline V gene (reference sequence).

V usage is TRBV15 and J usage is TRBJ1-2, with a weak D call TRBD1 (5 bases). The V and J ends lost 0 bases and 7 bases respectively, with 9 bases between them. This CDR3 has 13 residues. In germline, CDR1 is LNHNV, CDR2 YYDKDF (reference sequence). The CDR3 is CATSRDQGTGYTF. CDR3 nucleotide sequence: TGTGCCACCAGCAGAGACCAGGGAACTGGCTACACCTTC.

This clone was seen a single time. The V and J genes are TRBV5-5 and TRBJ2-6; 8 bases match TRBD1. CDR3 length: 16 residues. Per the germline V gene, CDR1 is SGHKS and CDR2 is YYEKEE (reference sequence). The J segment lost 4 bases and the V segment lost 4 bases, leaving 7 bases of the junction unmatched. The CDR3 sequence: CASSLQGAGGANVLTF. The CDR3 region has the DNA TGTGCCAGCAGCCTGCAGGGGGCAGGGGGGGCCAACGTCCTGACTTTC.

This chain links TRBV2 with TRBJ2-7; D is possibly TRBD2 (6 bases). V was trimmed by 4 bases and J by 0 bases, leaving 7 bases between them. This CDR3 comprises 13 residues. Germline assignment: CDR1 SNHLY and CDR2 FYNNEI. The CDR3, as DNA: TGTGCCAGCAGTGGGAGGGCCTCCTACGAGCAGTACTTC. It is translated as CASSGRASYEQYF.

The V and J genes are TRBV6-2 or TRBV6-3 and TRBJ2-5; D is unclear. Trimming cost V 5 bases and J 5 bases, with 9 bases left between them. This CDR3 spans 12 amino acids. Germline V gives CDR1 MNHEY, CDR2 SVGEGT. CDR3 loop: CASSPSRETQYF. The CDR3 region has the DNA TGTGCCAGCAGTCCCTCGCGGGAGACCCAGTACTTC.